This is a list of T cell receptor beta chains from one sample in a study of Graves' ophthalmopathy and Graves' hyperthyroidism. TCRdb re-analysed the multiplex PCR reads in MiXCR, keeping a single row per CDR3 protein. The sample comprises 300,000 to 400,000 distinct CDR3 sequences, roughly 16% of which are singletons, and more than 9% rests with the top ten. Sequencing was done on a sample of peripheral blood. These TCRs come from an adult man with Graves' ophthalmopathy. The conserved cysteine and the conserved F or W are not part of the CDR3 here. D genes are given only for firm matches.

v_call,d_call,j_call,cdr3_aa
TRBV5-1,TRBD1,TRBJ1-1,ASSRYGTGFEDNTEAF
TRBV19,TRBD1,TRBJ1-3,ASSPGQGARNTIY
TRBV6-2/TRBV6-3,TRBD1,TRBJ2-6,ASSSDRGTSGANVLT
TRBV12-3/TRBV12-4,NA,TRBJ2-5,ASSLEGPRAQY
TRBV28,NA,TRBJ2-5,ASSFLAQETQY
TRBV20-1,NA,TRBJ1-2,SARRGSYGYT
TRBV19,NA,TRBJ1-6,ASARERTSPLH
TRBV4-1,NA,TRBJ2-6,ASSQDSVTASSSGANVLT
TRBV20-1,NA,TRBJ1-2,SAHSPGGGHGYT
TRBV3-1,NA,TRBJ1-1,ASSQYTTEGAF
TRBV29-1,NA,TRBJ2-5,SVGRVGGGTQY
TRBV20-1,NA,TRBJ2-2,SAPNPGDTGELF
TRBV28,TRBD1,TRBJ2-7,ASSPSTGQGFYEQY
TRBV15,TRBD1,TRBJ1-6,ATSPRGGYNSPLH
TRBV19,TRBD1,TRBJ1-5,ASNTAGGVFQPQH
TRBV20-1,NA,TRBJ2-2,SASFQLATGELF
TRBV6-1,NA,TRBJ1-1,AISESGRKAF
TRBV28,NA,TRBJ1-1,ASRPKFRGEAF
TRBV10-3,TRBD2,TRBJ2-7,AIGREGSYEQY
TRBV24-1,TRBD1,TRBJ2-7,ATSDSTGRGEQY
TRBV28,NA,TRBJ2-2,ASNLLADGPGELF
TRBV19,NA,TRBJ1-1,ASSIATTVGETPI
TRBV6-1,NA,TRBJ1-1,ASTRVPSTEAF
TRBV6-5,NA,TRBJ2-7,ASSSTGAKGYEQY
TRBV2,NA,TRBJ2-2,ASTAGFTGELF
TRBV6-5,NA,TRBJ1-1,ASSYLLGTEAF
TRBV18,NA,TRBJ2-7,ASSPPVAPNYEQY
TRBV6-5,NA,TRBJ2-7,ASSYSTSRSKYEQY
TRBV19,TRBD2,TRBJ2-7,ASSKQRDGTYEQY
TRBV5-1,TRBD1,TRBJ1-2,ASSFEVDRGHGYT
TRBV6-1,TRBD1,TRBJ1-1,ASSENTGGEDTEAF
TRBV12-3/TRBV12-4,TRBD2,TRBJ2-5,ASKASGSETQY
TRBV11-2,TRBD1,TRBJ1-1,ASDRGGPDTEAF
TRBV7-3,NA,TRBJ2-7,ASSLDSLSYEQY
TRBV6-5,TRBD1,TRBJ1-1,ASSYFRGRNTEAF
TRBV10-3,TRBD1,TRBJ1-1,AIRLGTANTEAF
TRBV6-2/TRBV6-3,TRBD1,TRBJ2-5,ASRGQGGETQY
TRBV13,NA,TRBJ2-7,ASSIRDGPYEQY
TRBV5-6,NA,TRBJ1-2,ASSLGTRNDYT
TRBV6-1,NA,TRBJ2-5,ASSELTTETQY
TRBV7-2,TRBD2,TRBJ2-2,ASSRGGFNTGELF
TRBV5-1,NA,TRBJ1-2,ASSLASSANPTYGYT
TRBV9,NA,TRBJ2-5,ASSEEISVETQY
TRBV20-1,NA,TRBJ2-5,SADPPGRGAQY
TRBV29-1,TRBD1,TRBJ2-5,SVGQWKEETQY
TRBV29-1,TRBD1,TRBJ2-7,SVEDRSGGSYEQY
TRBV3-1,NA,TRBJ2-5,ASSQDLGGMRQETQY
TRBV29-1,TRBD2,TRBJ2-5,SVGGGDETQY
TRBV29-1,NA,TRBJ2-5,SVVPGVQGETQY
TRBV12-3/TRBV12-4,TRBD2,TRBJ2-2,ASSPNSGSMNTGELF
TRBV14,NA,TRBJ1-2,ASSQEQANYGYT
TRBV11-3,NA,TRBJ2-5,ASSLGAGVIQETQY
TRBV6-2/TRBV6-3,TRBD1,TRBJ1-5,ASSYGTGLNQPQH
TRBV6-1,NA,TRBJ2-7,ASSEGGWQHEQY
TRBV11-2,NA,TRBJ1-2,ASSYRDPTYGYT